This is a list of T cell receptor beta chains from one sample in a study of Ad26.COV2.S vaccination and SARS-CoV-2 variants. Repertoires were generated with immunoSEQ multiplex PCR, while TCRdb's copy carries only in-frame clones and drops some. The sample comprises around 300,000 clones, around 89% of which are singletons, and around 6.6% rests with the top ten. The material sequenced was peripheral blood, taken in a trial of Ad26.COV2.S vaccine versus placebo. Every receptor here comes from a person between 18 and 65 years old who received the Ad26.COV2.S COVID-19 vaccine or a placebo. Each CDR3 is given with its conserved first and last residue. Each record gives: J gene, V gene, clone size, D gene, CDR3 DNA, CDR3 protein. A D gene is named only where the DNA matches it firmly. Size is omitted from some rows. Given values are once, few, many or a class for expanded clones.

TRBJ2-7,TRBV13,NA,NA,TGTGCCAGCAGCCTAATGGGATCCTACGAGCAGTACTTC,CASSLMGSYEQYF
TRBJ2-7,TRBV18,NA,NA,TGTGCCAGCTCCCGAGACGGGCACGCGACCTACGAGCAGTACTTC,CASSRDGHATYEQYF
TRBJ1-1,TRBV14,once,NA,TGTGCCAGCAGCCTACTAGGGACATTGAACACTGAAGCTTTCTTT,CASSLLGTLNTEAFF
TRBJ1-4,TRBV29-1,NA,NA,TGCAGCGTTGAAGTGTATCCGCTTAGGGAACTGTTTTTT,CSVEVYPLRELFF
TRBJ2-7,TRBV30,NA,NA,TGTGCCTGGAGTGCCCGAAGATATAGCGGAGGTGCCTCCTACGAGCAGTACTTC,CAWSARRYSGGASYEQYF
TRBJ1-1,TRBV9,NA,NA,TGTGCCAGCAGCGTAGGAGACAGCACTGAAGCTTTCTTT,CASSVGDSTEAFF
TRBJ2-2,TRBV16,once,TRBD2,TGTGCCAGCAGCCCTCCCCCCGGGACTAGCAGCACCGGGGAGCTGTTTTTT,CASSPPPGTSSTGELFF
TRBJ2-7,TRBV2,few,NA,TGTGGGACGGGACGAGGGGGACGCTCCTACGAGCAGTACTTC,CGTGRGGRSYEQYF
TRBJ2-1,TRBV11-3,NA,NA,TGTGCCAGCAGCTTAGATCGGGGGGCGACTGAGCAGTTCTTC,CASSLDRGATEQFF
TRBJ2-5,TRBV24-1,NA,TRBD1,TGTGCCACCAGTGATTCCGGACAGGGGGCTGGCGAGACCCAGTACTTC,CATSDSGQGAGETQYF
TRBJ2-1,TRBV4-3,NA,TRBD1,TGCGCCAGCAGCCAAGAACGCGGGACAGGGCTGTTCTTC,CASSQERGTGLFF
TRBJ2-1,TRBV29-1,NA,TRBD1,TGCAGCGCTGGGACAGGGACAGGGAAGAATGAGCAGTTCTTC,CSAGTGTGKNEQFF
TRBJ1-1,TRBV5-8,NA,NA,TGTGCCAGCAGCCCGTGGACAGACACTGAAGCTTTCTTT,CASSPWTDTEAFF
TRBJ1-4,TRBV5-3,NA,TRBD1,TGTGCCAGAAGCGGAAACCGACAGGGCTTTGAAAAACTGTTTTTT,CARSGNRQGFEKLFF
TRBJ1-1,TRBV7-2,NA,NA,TGTGCCAGCAGCTTAGAGGTACAGGAAAGCACTGAAGCTTTCTTT,CASSLEVQESTEAFF
TRBJ1-5,TRBV4-2,NA,NA,TGTGCCAGCAGCCAGCGAGATCAGCCCCAGCATTTT,CASSQRDQPQHF
TRBJ2-7,TRBV6-5,NA,TRBD1,TGTGCCAGCAGTCCAAGGACAGGGGCCTACGAGCAGTACTTC,CASSPRTGAYEQYF
TRBJ2-6,TRBV6-4,few,NA,TGTGCCAGCAGTTCCCAGGTTGGCTCTGGGGCCAACGTCCTGACTTTC,CASSSQVGSGANVLTF
TRBJ2-6,TRBV29-1,NA,NA,TGCAGCGTTGAAGATCTAGGGAGGATAGCCTCTGGGGCCAACGTCCTGACTTTC,CSVEDLGRIASGANVLTF
TRBJ2-2,TRBV7-3,NA,NA,TGTGCCAGCACCCTAACGGGGAGAAACGGGGAGCTGTTTTTT,CASTLTGRNGELFF
TRBJ2-5,TRBV6-2/TRBV6-3,NA,TRBD2,TGTGCCAGCAGCAAAGCTAGCGGGGGAGAAGAGACCCAGTACTTC,CASSKASGGEETQYF
TRBJ2-7,TRBV5-6,NA,NA,TGTGCCAGCAGCTTTGACGAGGACGTTTACGAGCAGTACTTC,CASSFDEDVYEQYF
TRBJ1-1,TRBV3-1/TRBV3-2,NA,NA,TGTGCCAGCAGGAGGGCCACTGGCACTGAAGCTTTCTTT,CASRRATGTEAFF
TRBJ2-1,TRBV7-9,NA,TRBD2,TGTGCCAGCAGCCCCCCGGGACTAGCGGTCCACAATGAGCAGTTCTTC,CASSPPGLAVHNEQFF
TRBJ1-4,TRBV4-3,NA,TRBD1,TGCGCCAGCAGCCAAGACCCCGGGACAGGGGATCATTCTGGTAATGAAAAACTGTTTTTT,CASSQDPGTGDHSGNEKLFF
TRBJ2-1,TRBV11-2,NA,TRBD2,TGTGCCAGCAGCATTGGGTGGGGACTAGCGGGAGGAAGGCAGTTCTTC,CASSIGWGLAGGRQFF
TRBJ2-7,TRBV19,NA,NA,TGTGCCAGTAGTTTTAACCGGCACGAGCAGTACTTC,CASSFNRHEQYF
TRBJ1-4,TRBV7-9,NA,NA,TGTGCCAGCAGCTTAGTGGGAGCAAGTAATGAAAAACTGTTTTTT,CASSLVGASNEKLFF
TRBJ1-1,TRBV2,NA,TRBD1,TGTGCCAGCAAAAAGGACAGGGGCCCCCAAATCCGATTTTTT,CASKKDRGPQIRFF
TRBJ1-1,TRBV10-3,NA,NA,TGTGCCATCAGTGAACGGAACACTGAAGCTTTCTTT,CAISERNTEAFF
TRBJ2-7,TRBV7-9,NA,NA,TGTGCCAGCAGCCAGGGCCGCGAGCAGTACTTC,CASSQGREQYF
TRBJ1-2,TRBV5-1,NA,NA,TGCGCCAGCAGCTTGATAACTGAGTCTGGCTACACCTTC,CASSLITESGYTF
TRBJ1-4,TRBV15,NA,NA,TGTGCCACCAGCGGGTCAGACAGAGCCCATGAAAAACTGTTTTTT,CATSGSDRAHEKLFF
TRBJ2-1,TRBV7-2,NA,NA,TGTGCCAGCAGCACCGGGACGCTCCTTAATGAGCAGTTCTTC,CASSTGTLLNEQFF
TRBJ1-2,TRBV18,NA,NA,TGTGCCAGCTCACCACCGGGTACCAGGGAAAACTATGGCTACACCTTC,CASSPPGTRENYGYTF
TRBJ2-7,TRBV4-1,NA,TRBD2,TGCGCCAGCAGCCAAGATGGGGGGGTCCCACGGCCCTCCGAGCAGTACTTC,CASSQDGGVPRPSEQYF
TRBJ2-3,TRBV5-1,NA,TRBD2,TGCGCCAGCTCCTACTCCGGTCTAGCGGGAGCAGATACGCAGTATTTT,CASSYSGLAGADTQYF
TRBJ2-4,TRBV6-2/TRBV6-3,NA,NA,TGTGCCAGCAGTTACTCCAGGGGGGGAAACATTCAGTACTTC,CASSYSRGGNIQYF
TRBJ2-7,TRBV9,few,TRBD2,TGTGCCAGCAGCCCAGAAGTGTATAGCGGGGAGCAGTACTTC,CASSPEVYSGEQYF
TRBJ1-6,TRBV5-1,NA,NA,TGCGCCAGCAGCTTGAGCGACAGCAATTCACCCCTCCACTTT,CASSLSDSNSPLHF
TRBJ2-7,TRBV7-3,NA,NA,TGTGCCAGCAGCCCTCAGACAGATTTCTACGAGCAGTACTTC,CASSPQTDFYEQYF
TRBJ1-2,TRBV6-4,once,TRBD1,TGTGCCAGCAGTGATGACAGGGACTCATCGGGTGGCTACACCTTC,CASSDDRDSSGGYTF
TRBJ2-7,TRBV29-1,NA,NA,TGCAGCGTTGAGAGGGACACGGACTACGAGCAGTACTTC,CSVERDTDYEQYF
TRBJ2-4,TRBV28,NA,NA,TGTGCCAGCAGGCCGCGAGTAGCCGGCAAAAACATTCAGTACTTC,CASRPRVAGKNIQYF
TRBJ2-7,TRBV25-1,NA,NA,TGTGCCAGCAGTGTAGGGGGTTACGAGCAGTACTTC,CASSVGGYEQYF
TRBJ1-2,TRBV29-1,NA,NA,TGCAGCGTTGGGGACCGAGGTGGCTACACCTTC,CSVGDRGGYTF